The clone carrying this TCR beta chain was detected ten times or more. Its target is unknown. This record belongs to a study of T cells in Graves' hyperthyroidism and ophthalmopathy. Whole-study results and caveats: Ophthalmopathy stood apart from stable hyperthyroidism in a 13 V-J model. Ophthalmopathy was model-predicted a median around seven months pre-onset.

Germline-derived CDR1 and CDR2 are SNHLY and FYNNEI. The V gene lost 7 bases and the J gene lost 4 bases, with 17 bases spanning the gap. The CDR3 is 14 amino acids. TCR beta CDR3 region amplification was performed from RNA transcripts. An initial round of RT-PCR targeting the TCR CDR3 relied on the HTBI primer set. Using its own MiXCR run on the multiplex PCR reads, TCRdb lists one record per CDR3 protein. The data contain more than 500,000 distinct CDR3 sequences, 46% of them singletons. The source material was peripheral blood or thyroid tissue (not recorded which). The chain combines TRBV2 with TRBJ2-7; maybe TRBD1 (8 bases). This receptor was taken from an adult woman with Graves' disease, either hyperthyroidism or ophthalmopathy (not recorded which). CDR3 in amino acids: CASTSDREGYEQYF. The CDR3 bases are TGTGCCAGCACCTCGGACAGGGAGGGGTACGAGCAGTACTTC.